The 19 T cell receptor beta chains listed next were all sequenced from one sample in a study of blood T cell repertoires in COVID-19. Generated by immunoSEQ multiplex PCR, the TCRdb table keeps only in-frame clones and is missing some. Of approximately 190,000 clones listed, 79% were seen once; the top ten hold approximately 15%. The sequenced material came from peripheral blood. The receptors were sampled from a man between 60 and 70 years old with active or convalescent COVID-19.

V gene TRBV2 combines with J gene TRBJ2-1; TRBD1 might be the D (5 bases). Trimming left V 7 bases short and J 5 bases short, with 12 bases between. The germline CDR1 and CDR2 sequences are SNHLY and FYNNEI. This CDR3 comprises 13 residues. CDR3 loop: CASILGANNEQFF. The CDR3 DNA follows: TGTGCCAGCATTCTAGGGGCGAACAATGAGCAGTTCTTC.

V usage is TRBV19 and J usage is TRBJ1-2, with TRBD1 matching over 8 bases. The V and J ends lost 1 base and 7 bases, in that order; junction bases with no gene match: 2. The CDR3 loop spans 13 amino acids. Germline CDR1 is LNHDA and CDR2 is SQIVND (reference sequence). In nucleotides, the CDR3 is TGTGCCAGTAGTATAGGACAGGGGACTGGCTACACCTTC. It encodes CASSIGQGTGYTF.

This rearrangement joins TRBV5-4 to TRBJ2-2; the match to TRBD2 covers 8 bases. CDR1 and CDR2 (germline): SGHNT, YYREEE (reference sequence). The CDR3 covers 15 residues. V lost 4 bases to trimming and J lost 1 base; unmatched junction nucleotides: 3. The CDR3 bases are TGTGCCAGCAGCGTGCTAGCGGGGAACACCGGGGAGCTGTTTTTT. Its translation: CASSVLAGNTGELFF.

V usage is TRBV5-1 and J usage is TRBJ1-1; D gene uncertain. CDR3 length equals 15 residues. Germline-derived CDR1 and CDR2 are SGHRS and YFSETQ. Trimming pared 4 bases from V and 2 bases from J, leaving 15 bases between. As DNA, the CDR3 is TGCGCCAGCAGCGGGGAGGCAGGTGTAAACACTGAAGCTTTCTTT. This gives the protein CASSGEAGVNTEAFF.

The genes are TRBV18 and TRBJ2-3, with D tentatively TRBD1 (6 bases). Germline values: CDR1 KGHSH, CDR2 LQKENI. The CDR3 contains 14 residues. V lost 1 base, J lost 3 bases, and 8 bases lay in between. CDR3 DNA: TGTGCCAGCTCACCACGAACAGGGACAGATACGCAGTATTTT. It is translated as CASSPRTGTDTQYF.

The CDR3 sequence: CATSSLGKGVGANVLTF. The CDR3 nucleotides read TGTGCCACCAGCTCCCTAGGGAAGGGGGTTGGGGCCAACGTCCTGACTTTC. This chain connects TRBV15 to TRBJ2-6; maybe TRBD1 (6 bases). Germline V gene sequence: CDR1 LNHNV, CDR2 YYDKDF (reference sequence). The CDR3 spans 17 residues. V shed 5 bases and J shed 3 bases, with 17 bases lying between them.

This sequence joins TRBV11-2 and TRBJ2-7, with D perhaps TRBD1 (5 bases). Germline V lookup: CDR1 SGHAT, CDR2 FQNNGV. V lost 5 bases to trimming and J lost 0 bases, with 14 bases between them. The CDR3 is 15 amino acids. Written as DNA, the CDR3 is TGTGCCAGCAGCCCTGTGGGGCCGAGCTCCTACGAGCAGTACTTC. Protein sequence: CASSPVGPSSYEQYF.

This clone appeared a single time. This chain joins TRBV5-1 and TRBJ2-3; possibly TRBD2 for D (5 bases). Germline CDR1 is SGHRS and CDR2 is YFSETQ. V lost 4 bases and J 0 bases, leaving 12 bases between the germline ends. This CDR3 spans 15 amino acids. CDR3 sequence reads: CASSPIGISTDTQYF. DNA for the CDR3: TGCGCCAGCAGCCCCATCGGGATAAGCACAGATACGCAGTATTTT. The variable domain in full, completed from reference TRBV5-1 and TRBJ2-3, reads KAGVTQTPRYLIKTRGQQVTLSCSPISGHRSVSWYQQTPGQGLQFLFEYFSETQRNKGNFPGRFSGRQFSNSRSEMNVSTLELGDSALYLCASSPIGISTDTQYFGPGTRLTVL.

The chain couples TRBV2 to TRBJ2-1; 12 nucleotides match TRBD1. This CDR3 contains 14 residues. The trim removed 5 bases at V and 10 bases at J, leaving 6 bases unmatched. CDR1 and CDR2 (germline): SNHLY, FYNNEI. The CDR3 region is CASSRDRGRGEQFF. The CDR3 bases are TGTGCCAGCAGTCGGGACAGGGGGCGCGGAGAGCAGTTCTTC.

The chain combines TRBV7-2 with TRBJ2-7; 7 bases line up with TRBD1. Germline lookup yields CDR1 SGHTA and CDR2 FQGNSA. This CDR3 region has 13 residues. Unmatched junction bases numbered 6, after V lost 5 bases and J lost 5 bases. The CDR3 bases are TGTGCCAGCAGCCGACAGGGTCCCCACGAGCAGTACTTC. Its protein product is CASSRQGPHEQYF.

This clone was counted once. The chain couples TRBV19 to TRBJ1-2, with no clear D. The CDR3 is 16 amino acids. Germline V gene lookup returns CDR1 LNHDA and CDR2 SQIVND (reference sequence). V lost 0 bases and J lost 5, with 16 bases in between. CDR3 nucleotides: TGTGCCAGTAGTATAGATTTCTGGGCGCGAGATTATGGCTACACCTTC. This codes for CASSIDFWARDYGYTF.

This chain uses TRBV7-2 with TRBJ1-3; tentative D call: TRBD1 (5 bases). Germline assignment: CDR1 SGHTA and CDR2 FQGNSA. This CDR3 spans 15 amino acids. Trimming left V 0 bases short and J 1 base short, with 7 bases between. The CDR3, as DNA: TGTGCCAGCAGCTTAGCCGCAGGGTCTGGAAACACCATATATTTT. As protein: CASSLAAGSGNTIYF.

This clone came up once. The chain combines TRBV4-2 with TRBJ1-4, with a weak D call TRBD1 (5 bases). Per the germline V gene, CDR1 is LGHNA and CDR2 is YNFKEQ. Trimming left V 0 bases short and J 7 bases short, with 15 bases between. This CDR3 has 16 amino acids. In DNA, the CDR3 is TGTGCCAGCAGCCAAGACCCTCGACAGTTAAGTGAAAAACTGTTTTTT. This translates into CASSQDPRQLSEKLFF.

This chain uses TRBV2 with TRBJ2-2; 13 nucleotides align to TRBD2. The CDR3 sequence is 16 residues long. V lost 5 bases to trimming and J lost 6 bases; unmatched junction nucleotides: 6. The V gene's germline CDR1 is SNHLY and CDR2 FYNNEI. The CDR3 is CASSNPTSGRAGELFF. Here the CDR3 DNA reads TGTGCCAGCAGTAACCCAACTAGCGGGAGGGCCGGGGAGCTGTTTTTT.

This clone was observed a single time. The chain recombines TRBV5-8 with TRBJ1-2, with 11 bases identical to TRBD1. V dropped 2 bases and J dropped 7; count of bases not matched to a gene: 4. Looked up from germline, CDR1 is SGHTS and CDR2 is YDEGEE. The length of the CDR3 is 14 residues. CDR3 protein: CASSFGQGAPGYTF. The CDR3 bases are TGTGCCAGCAGCTTCGGACAGGGGGCCCCTGGCTACACCTTC.

The rearrangement joins TRBV7-9 to TRBJ2-5; a possible D gene is TRBD2 (6 bases). The CDR3 is 15 residues long. Trimming shortened V by 5 bases and J by 3 bases, and 16 bases separated the two germline ends. Per the germline V gene, CDR1 is SEHNR and CDR2 is FQNEAQ (reference sequence). CDR3 residues: CASSLGDSGKETQYF. In DNA, the CDR3 is TGTGCCAGCAGCCTTGGGGACTCCGGGAAAGAGACCCAGTACTTC. Supplemented by reference TRBV7-9 and TRBJ2-5, the full variable domain reads DTGVSQNPRHKITKRGQNVTFRCDPISEHNRLYWYRQTLGQGPEFLTYFQNEAQLEKSRLLSDRFSAERPKGSFSTLEIQRTEQGDSAMYLCASSLGDSGKETQYFGPGTRLLVL.

CDR3 nucleotide sequence: TGTGCCTGGAGCGATTTTAGCGGGATGCAGAACGAGCAGTACTTC. This translates into CAWSDFSGMQNEQYF. The genes are TRBV30 and TRBJ2-7, with TRBD2 matching over 8 bases. CDR3 size: 15 residues. The V and J ends lost 3 bases and 5 bases, in that order; junction bases with no gene match: 12. CDR1 and CDR2 from the germline V gene are GTSNPN and SVGIG (reference sequence). The full variable domain, rest sourced from reference TRBV30 and TRBJ2-7, is SQTIHQWPATLVQPVGSPLSLECTVEGTSNPNLYWYRQAAGRGLQLLFYSVGIGQISSEVPQNLSASRPQDRQFILSSKKLLLSDSGFYLCAWSDFSGMQNEQYFGPGTRLTVT.

The gene calls are TRBV5-1 and TRBJ1-5; 8 positions match TRBD1. Germline V CDR1 and CDR2: SGHRS, YFSETQ. CDR3 length: 14 residues. V dropped 3 bases and J dropped 5; count of bases not matched to a gene: 4. The CDR3 sequence is CASSWTGKDQPQHF. The CDR3 nucleotides are TGCGCCAGCAGCTGGACAGGGAAAGATCAGCCCCAGCATTTT.

The gene calls are TRBV18 and TRBJ1-2; D possibly corresponds to TRBD1 (5 bases). Per the germline V gene, CDR1 is KGHSH and CDR2 is LQKENI. This CDR3 contains 17 residues. Deletions cut 0 bases from V and 7 bases from J, with 21 bases between. The CDR3 bases are TGTGCCAGCTCACCACCAACGCCGGGGGTCGCTGTTTTTGGCTACACCTTC. It codes for CASSPPTPGVAVFGYTF.